This TCR beta chain emerged from a study of long-term antiretroviral therapy in people with HIV. Findings of the study overall: Whichever time point was examined, clones expanded before ART dominated the repertoire. Following ART, diversity rose but still fell short of transplant donor controls. ART adherence was not documented, and neither viral resistance nor therapy changes had any data.

As for this clone: Antigen: not known.

This was the immunoSEQ v3.0 assay at survey level. Here immunoSEQ multiplex PCR was the method, and the copy in TCRdb shows in-frame clones only, minus some. The table has under 20,000 clones, about 89% seen once. The CDR3 has 12 residues. With 5 bases removed from V and 5 bases from J, the gap between germline ends came to 9 bases. Per germline, CDR1 SGHAT and CDR2 FQNNGV. From each donor, at least one pre-ART PBMC sample and at least two post-ART PBMC samples were obtained. The chain uses TRBV11-2 and TRBJ2-5, with D perhaps assigned TRBD1 or TRBD2 (5 bases each). This receptor was obtained from a woman aged 40 to 50 with HIV. The source material was unsorted PBMCs, sampled 0.6 years after starting antiretroviral therapy. CDR3 in amino acids: CASSPWGETQYF. The CDR3 DNA follows: TGTGCCAGCAGCCCCTGGGGGGAGACCCAGTACTTC.